A single T cell receptor (beta chain) is shown here with its context. Original processing notes: Amplification from reference gene primers served as the basis for estimated nucleated cell counts. Using immunoSEQ multiplex PCR, the repertoire was profiled, and TCRdb retains in-frame clones only, with some absent. V and J calls and clone size are those listed in that table; D and trimming were worked out from the DNA. Among tens of thousands of clones, roughly four fifths were seen once, and the ten largest hold 1.5% to 2%. The CDR3 runs 18 residues. The trim removed 1 base at V and 2 bases at J, leaving 10 bases unmatched. Per the germline V gene, CDR1 is PRHDT and CDR2 is FYEKMQ (reference sequence). The sample comes from a study of blood T cell repertoires in COVID-19. About the study: The samples span acute and convalescent COVID-19 from the United States, Italy and Spain. T cells, B-cell-depleted T cells, or PBMCs provided the cDNA or gDNA that served as material.

The sequenced sample consisted of peripheral blood. The chain couples TRBV13 to TRBJ2-7; 11 nucleotides line up with TRBD2. The clonotype comes from a woman aged 60-70 years with acute or convalescent COVID-19. The CDR3 spells CASSLVSRLAGSPYEQYF. CDR3 in DNA: TGTGCCAGCAGCTTAGTTAGCCGACTAGCGGGAAGTCCCTACGAGCAGTACTTC.